The clone carrying this TCR beta chain was found once. These data originate in a study of shared clonotypes between healthy human individuals. About the research overall: A couple of women and a few men aged 18 to 49 served as donors.

This CDR3 has 16 amino acids. With 4 bases clipped from V and 7 bases from J, the junction kept 9 bases outside the gene matches. Germline-derived CDR1 and CDR2 are SGHDT and YYEEEE. CD8 cells classed as naive were CD45RO-negative and positively selected for CCR7, excluding terminally differentiated effector memory CD45RA+ cells. The donor cohort consisted entirely of Caucasian adults residing in Nashville, Tennessee. The assay ran at deep level. Genomic DNA from each subset was divided evenly over several immunoSEQ plates. Assay: immunoSEQ multiplex PCR; the TCRdb copy retains only in-frame clones and omits some. The table has 1.5 million to 2.5 million clones, about 95% seen once.

Sequencing was performed on naive CD8+ T cells sorted from blood. The chain has TRBV5-6 and TRBJ2-3; 13 bases align to TRBD2. This receptor was taken from a man in his late teens or twenties in good health. The CDR3 sequence: CASSDPGLAGINTQYF. The CDR3 bases are TGTGCCAGCAGCGACCCGGGACTAGCGGGAATCAATACGCAGTATTTT.